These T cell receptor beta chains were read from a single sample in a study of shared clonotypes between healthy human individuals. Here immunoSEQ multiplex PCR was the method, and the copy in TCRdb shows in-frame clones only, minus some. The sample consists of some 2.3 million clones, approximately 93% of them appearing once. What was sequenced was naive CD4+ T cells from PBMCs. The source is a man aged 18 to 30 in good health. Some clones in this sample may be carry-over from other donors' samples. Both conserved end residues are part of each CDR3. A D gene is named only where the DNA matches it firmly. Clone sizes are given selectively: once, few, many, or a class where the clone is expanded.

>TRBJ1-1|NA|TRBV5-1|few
TGCGCCAGCAGACTCACACCTAACACTGAAGCTTTCTTT
CASRLTPNTEAFF
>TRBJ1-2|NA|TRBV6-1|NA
TGTGCCAGCACGTTAGGAATAAACTATGGCTACACCTTC
CASTLGINYGYTF
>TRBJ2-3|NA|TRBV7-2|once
TGTGCCAGCAGCTTAGCGGGCGCGGCTTTACGCGTAAACACGCAGTATTTT
CASSLAGAALRVNTQYF
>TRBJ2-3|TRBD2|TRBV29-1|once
TGCAGCGCCAAGGGACTAGCGGTTTCTGGCACAGATACGCAGTATTTT
CSAKGLAVSGTDTQYF
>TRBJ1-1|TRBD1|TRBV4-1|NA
TGCGCCAGCACCCTGGGACAGGAGAACACTGAAGCTTTCTTT
CASTLGQENTEAFF
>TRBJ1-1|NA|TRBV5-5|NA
TGTGCCAGCAGCTTGGATGGATCCGACACTGAAGCTTTCTTT
CASSLDGSDTEAFF
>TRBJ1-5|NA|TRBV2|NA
TGTGCCAGCAAAGGGGACACAAATCAGCCCCAGCATTTT
CASKGDTNQPQHF
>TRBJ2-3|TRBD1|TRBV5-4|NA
TGTGCCAGCAGCTTGGGAGGGGGCAGTACAGATACGCAGTATTTT
CASSLGGGSTDTQYF
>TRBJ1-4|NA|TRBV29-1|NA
TGCAGCGTGGGACATGTGGACTCAACCCACGGACTGTTTTTT
CSVGHVDSTHGLFF
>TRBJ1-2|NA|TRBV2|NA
TGTGCCAGCAGTGAAATCCCTAAGGGAGGTTATGGCTACACCTTC
CASSEIPKGGYGYTF
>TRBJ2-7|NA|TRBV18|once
TGTGCCAGCTCACCCACAGGGCTCTACGAGCAGTACTTC
CASSPTGLYEQYF
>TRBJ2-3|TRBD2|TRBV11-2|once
TGTGCCAGCAGCTTAGCAAGCGGGAGTGCAGATACGCAGTATTTT
CASSLASGSADTQYF
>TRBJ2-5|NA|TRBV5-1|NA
TGCGCCAGCAGCTTTCAGGGACAAGAGACCCAGTACTTC
CASSFQGQETQYF
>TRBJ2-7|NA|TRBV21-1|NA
TGTGCCAGCAGCAAATCGGGGTGGGGTAGGGGACTAGCGGCCTACGAGCAGTACTTC
CASSKSGWGRGLAAYEQYF
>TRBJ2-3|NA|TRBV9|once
TGTGCCAGCAGGGAAACTACCTCAACATTCACAGATACGCAGTATTTT
CASRETTSTFTDTQYF
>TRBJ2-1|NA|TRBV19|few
TGTGCCAGTAGTATCTCGGGGTCCAACAATGAGCAGTTCTTC
CASSISGSNNEQFF
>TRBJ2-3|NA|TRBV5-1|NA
TGCGCCAGCAGCACCGCTCGCTCAGGAGAGTGGGGTACAGATACGCAGTATTTT
CASSTARSGEWGTDTQYF
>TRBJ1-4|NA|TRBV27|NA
TGTGCCAGCAGTTTGGCGCGGCCGGGACGGCGGAATGAAAAACTGTTTTTT
CASSLARPGRRNEKLFF
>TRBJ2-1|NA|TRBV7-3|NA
TGTGCCAGCAGCCCCCAGGGCGCTAGTTCCGAGCAGTTCTTC
CASSPQGASSEQFF
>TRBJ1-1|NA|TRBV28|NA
TGTGCCAGCAGTTCCCCCAGACTGGGGATGAACACTGAAGCTTTCTTT
CASSSPRLGMNTEAFF
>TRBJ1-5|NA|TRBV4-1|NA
TGCGCCAGCAGCCAAGAGAAGGGGACCCGGCATTTT
CASSQEKGTRHF
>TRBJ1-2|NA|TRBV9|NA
TGTGCCAGCAGAGCAACCTCCTATGGCTACACCTTC
CASRATSYGYTF
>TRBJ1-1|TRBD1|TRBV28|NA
TGTGCCAGCAGTCTCGGGACAGCCATGAACACTGAAGCTTTCTTT
CASSLGTAMNTEAFF
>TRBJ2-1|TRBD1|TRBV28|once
TGTGCCAGCAGTTTAAGTCAGGGGGCCTTCAATGAGCAGTTCTTC
CASSLSQGAFNEQFF
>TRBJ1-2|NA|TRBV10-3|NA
TGTGCCACCCTTTCGCAAGGGACTTCGCTCTATGGCTACACCTTC
CATLSQGTSLYGYTF
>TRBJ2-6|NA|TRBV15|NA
TGTGCCACCAGCAGAGAAAGGGTCGGGGCCAACGTCCTGACTTTC
CATSRERVGANVLTF
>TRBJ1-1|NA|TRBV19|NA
TGTGCCAGTACCGCCGGGAGGGGCACTGAAGCTTTCTTT
CASTAGRGTEAFF
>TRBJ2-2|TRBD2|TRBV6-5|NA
TGTGCCAGCAGGGGACTAGCGGGTTTCTCCGGGGAGCTGTTTTTT
CASRGLAGFSGELFF
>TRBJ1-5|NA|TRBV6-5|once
TGTGCCAGCAGCGGGTACGGGAGGGACCAGCCCCAGCATTTT
CASSGYGRDQPQHF
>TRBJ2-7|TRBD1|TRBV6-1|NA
TGTGCCAGCAGAGCCGGGACAGGGGAATACGAGCAGTACTTC
CASRAGTGEYEQYF
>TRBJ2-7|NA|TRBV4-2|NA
TGTGCCAGCAGGCGAGTCCCAGGGGCCAACGAGCAGTACTTC
CASRRVPGANEQYF
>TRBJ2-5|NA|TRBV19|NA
TGTGCCGCGCTACCTAAAGAGACCCAGTACTTC
CAALPKETQYF
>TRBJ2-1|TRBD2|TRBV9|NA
TGTGCCAGCAGCGTGGGACTAGCGGGAGGCAGCTCCTACAATGAGCAGTTCTTC
CASSVGLAGGSSYNEQFF
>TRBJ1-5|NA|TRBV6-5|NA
TGTGCCAGCCGGTCGTGGGATCAGCCCCAGCATTTT
CASRSWDQPQHF
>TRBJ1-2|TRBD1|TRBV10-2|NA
TGCGCCAGCAGTGAGTCCAACAGGGGGAAAGGCTACACCTTC
CASSESNRGKGYTF
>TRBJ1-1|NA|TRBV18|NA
TGTGCCAGCTCTCACAGGAACACTGAAGCTTTCTTT
CASSHRNTEAFF
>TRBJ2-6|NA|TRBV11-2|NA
TGTGCCAGCAGCCCACACCCGAGCTCTGGGGCCAACGTCCTGACTTTC
CASSPHPSSGANVLTF
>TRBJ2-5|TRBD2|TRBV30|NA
TGTGTCGGCAACGGATGGGAGGGAGAGACCCAGTACTTC
CVGNGWEGETQYF
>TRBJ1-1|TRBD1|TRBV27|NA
TGTGCCAGCAGTCAGGGACAGGGGACTAACACTGAAGCTTTCTTT
CASSQGQGTNTEAFF
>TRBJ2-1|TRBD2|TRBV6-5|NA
TGTGCCAGCAAAGGCGGGAGAGGCTCCTACAATGAGCAGTTCTTC
CASKGGRGSYNEQFF
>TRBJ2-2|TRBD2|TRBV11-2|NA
TGTGCCAGCAGCTTAGGGGGGACTAGCGGGAAATCCGGGGAGCTGTTTTTT
CASSLGGTSGKSGELFF
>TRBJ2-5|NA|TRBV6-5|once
TGTGCCAGCAGTTATGTACAGCAAGAGACCCAGTACTTC
CASSYVQQETQYF
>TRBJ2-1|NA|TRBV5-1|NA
TGCGCCAGCAGCCCAGGGTCCTTATACAATGAGCAGTTCTTC
CASSPGSLYNEQFF
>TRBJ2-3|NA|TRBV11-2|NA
TGTGCCAGCAGCGGGGACACAGATACGCAGTATTTT
CASSGDTDTQYF
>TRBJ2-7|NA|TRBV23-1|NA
TGCGCCAGCAGTCACAAAAGAGGGACATTCTCCTACGAGCAGTACTTC
CASSHKRGTFSYEQYF
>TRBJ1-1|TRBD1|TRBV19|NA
TGTGCCAGTAGTATACAGGGGGCGCGCGAGGGGAAAGCTTTCTTT
CASSIQGAREGKAFF
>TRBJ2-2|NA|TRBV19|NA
TGTGCCAGTACCCCCGTGAGCGGCAACACCGGGGAGCTGTTTTTT
CASTPVSGNTGELFF
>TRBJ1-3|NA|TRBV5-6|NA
TGTGCCAGCAGCTTGGGGTCCGCCGGAAACACCATATATTTT
CASSLGSAGNTIYF
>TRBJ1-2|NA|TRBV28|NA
TGTGCCAGCAGTTTAGGGATGGGCTACACCTTC
CASSLGMGYTF
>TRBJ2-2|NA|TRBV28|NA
TGTGCCAGCAGTACTACTAGCGGGGAGCTGTTTTTT
CASSTTSGELFF
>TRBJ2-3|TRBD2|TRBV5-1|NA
TGCGCCAGCAGCTTGGAGGGGAGGGTAGATACGCAGTATTTT
CASSLEGRVDTQYF
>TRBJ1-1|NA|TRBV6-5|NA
TGTGCCAGCAGTTACGGCGGGGGTGTGGGGACTGAAGCTTTCTTT
CASSYGGGVGTEAFF
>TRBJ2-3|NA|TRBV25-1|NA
TGTGCCAGCAGTGAATATCACAGCACAGATACGCAGTATTTT
CASSEYHSTDTQYF
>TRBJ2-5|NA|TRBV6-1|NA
TGTGCCAGCGGCCTAGTGGAGCCTACCCAGTACTTC
CASGLVEPTQYF
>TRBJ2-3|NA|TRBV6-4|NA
TGTGCCAGCAGTGACCACGAGGGACCAAGGAGAGATACGCAGTATTTT
CASSDHEGPRRDTQYF